These 29 T cell receptor beta chains came from one sample sequenced in a study of shared clonotypes between healthy human individuals. The assay was immunoSEQ multiplex PCR, and TCRdb's table has in-frame clones only and misses some. Here the sample spans about 2.1 million clones, around 93% being singletons. Positive CCR7 selection of CD45RO-negative cells yielded the naive CD8 cells, and terminally differentiated effector memory CD45RA+ cells were excluded. The specimen sequenced was naive CD8+ T cells from PBMCs. All receptors come from a man between 18 and 35 years old in good health. Some clones in this sample may be carry-over from other donors' samples.

V usage is TRBV10-3 and J usage is TRBJ2-5; TRBD2 might be the D (6 bases). V lost 2 bases and J lost 4, with 11 bases in between. The germline V gene has CDR1 ENHRY and CDR2 SYGVKD. The CDR3 runs to 14 residues. CDR3 amino acids: CAISETPSVETQYF. In DNA, the CDR3 is TGTGCCATCAGTGAGACCCCTAGCGTAGAGACCCAGTACTTC.

V gene TRBV27 combines with J gene TRBJ2-1; D possibly corresponds to TRBD1 (6 bases). The germline V gene encodes CDR1 MNHEY and CDR2 SMNVEV (reference sequence). The CDR3 is 15 amino acids. Trimming cost V 5 bases and J 5 bases, with 16 bases left between them. For the CDR3, the DNA is TGTGCCAGCAGTGCCGACCCAACAGGGAACAATGAGCAGTTCTTC. The encoded protein is CASSADPTGNNEQFF.

About this clone itself: Other DNA sequences within the sample encode an identical CDR3. The chain has TRBV7-9 and TRBJ2-5, with 12 bases lining up with TRBD1. V lost 4 bases to trimming and J lost 5 bases; unmatched junction nucleotides: 5. The germline gives CDR1 SEHNR, CDR2 FQNEAQ (reference sequence). The CDR3 loop spans 15 amino acids. DNA of the CDR3: TGTGCCAGCAGCTCGGGACAGGGGGCGGGGGAGACCCAGTACTTC. This encodes CASSSGQGAGETQYF.

V gene TRBV7-8 combines with J gene TRBJ2-7; possibly TRBD1 or TRBD2 for D (5 bases each). CDR1 and CDR2 from the germline V gene are SGHVS and FQNEAQ. Trimming removed 4 bases from V and 6 bases from J, with 13 bases in between. This CDR3 is built from 13 residues. The CDR3 region has the DNA TGTGCCAGCAGCTCTGGCCCGAGGGGCGAGCAGTACTTC. This codes for CASSSGPRGEQYF.

A single count supports this clone. The chain is built from TRBV2 and TRBJ2-1, with 13 bases lining up with TRBD2. This CDR3 is 19 amino acids long. V shed 11 bases, J shed 2 bases, and the junction held 18 bases outside the gene matches. Germline V gene data show CDR1 as SNHLY and CDR2 as FYNNEI. The CDR3 loop reads CAGFGGALAGGPPYNEQFF. Written as DNA, the CDR3 is TGTGCCGGTTTCGGCGGCGCACTAGCGGGAGGGCCCCCCTACAATGAGCAGTTCTTC.

Concerning this clone: Other DNA sequences in this sample translate to the same CDR3. The chain recombines TRBV29-1 with TRBJ2-7; 7 nucleotides match TRBD1. The CDR3 has 12 amino acids. V gave up 4 bases and J gave up 2 bases; unmatched junction bases: 2. Germline CDR1 SQVTM, CDR2 ANQGSEA. This chain's CDR3 is CSVGQGAYEQYF. The CDR3 nucleotides are TGCAGCGTTGGCCAGGGGGCCTACGAGCAGTACTTC.

This clone has a handful of counts. This chain links TRBV6-5 with TRBJ2-2; TRBD1 is a possible D gene (6 bases). Trimming took off 4 bases at V and 9 bases at J, with 9 bases between the two ends. CDR1 and CDR2 from the germline V gene are MNHEY and SVGAGI. There are 12 residues in the CDR3. CDR3 in amino acids: CASSSGQRELFF. CDR3 in DNA: TGTGCCAGCAGTTCTGGACAGCGGGAGCTGTTTTTT.

The V gene is TRBV27, the J gene TRBJ2-5, with a possible D match to TRBD1 (5 bases). The germline gives CDR1 MNHEY, CDR2 SMNVEV (reference sequence). V was clipped by 5 bases and J by 2 bases, with 18 bases between them. This CDR3 comprises 16 residues. CDR3 DNA sequence: TGTGCCAGCAGTCCGCGCCTGACAGTTCATCAAGAGACCCAGTACTTC. It is translated as CASSPRLTVHQETQYF.

To note about this clone: Other nucleotide sequences from this sample produce the same CDR3. The chain couples TRBV5-1 to TRBJ2-5, with 8 bases identical to TRBD1. V was clipped by 3 bases and J by 5 bases; unmatched bases: 3. The length of the CDR3 is 13 residues. Germline CDR1 is SGHRS and CDR2 is YFSETQ. CDR3 DNA sequence: TGCGCCAGCAGCTCGGACAGGGAGGAGACCCAGTACTTC. Protein product: CASSSDREETQYF.

The rearrangement links TRBV2 to TRBJ2-7, with 9 bases fitting TRBD2. Germline-derived CDR1 and CDR2 are SNHLY and FYNNEI. The CDR3 consists of 17 residues. V gave up 7 bases and J gave up 2 bases; unmatched junction bases: 15. CDR3: CASKRQVGASGTYEQYF. In DNA form, the CDR3 reads TGTGCCAGCAAGCGACAGGTCGGGGCTAGCGGGACCTACGAGCAGTACTTC. Based on the CDR3 plus reference TRBV2 and TRBJ2-7, the full variable domain is EPEVTQTPSHQVTQMGQEVILRCVPISNHLYFYWYRQILGQKVEFLVSFYNNEISEKSEIFDDQFSVERPDGSNFTLKIRSTKLEDSAMYFCASKRQVGASGTYEQYFGPGTRLTVT.

The table lists this clone with a count of one. J is TRBJ2-7 and V is TRBV4-1; 10 nucleotides agree with TRBD2. Losses at the gene ends were 1 base for V and 4 bases for J; bases not matched to a gene: 7. The germline gives CDR1 MGHRA, CDR2 YSYEKL. The CDR3 is 16 residues long. CDR3 in DNA: TGCGCCAGCAGCCAAGGGCCTAGCGGGAGTAAGTACGAGCAGTACTTC. Translating it yields CASSQGPSGSKYEQYF.

The genes are TRBV29-1 and TRBJ2-3; TRBD2 matches at 8 bases. Germline V gives CDR1 SQVTM, CDR2 ANQGSEA. The trim removed 3 bases at V and 1 base at J, leaving 3 bases unmatched. This CDR3 comprises 14 residues. The CDR3 loop is CSVEARGGTDTQYF. DNA of the CDR3: TGCAGCGTTGAGGCGCGGGGGGGCACAGATACGCAGTATTTT.

The chain is built from TRBV6-5 and TRBJ2-1, with D tentatively TRBD2 (6 bases). The CDR3 totals 15 residues. Germline CDR1 is MNHEY and CDR2 is SVGAGI. The V gene lost 0 bases and the J gene lost 7 bases, with 13 bases spanning the gap. For the CDR3, the DNA is TGTGCCAGCAGTTACTCGTGGCTAGCGAGGAATGAGCAGTTCTTC. The encoded protein is CASSYSWLARNEQFF.

The chain has TRBV7-9 and TRBJ2-7; maybe TRBD1 (6 bases). This CDR3 has 15 residues. Per germline, CDR1 SEHNR and CDR2 FQNEAQ (reference sequence). Trimming pared 1 base from V and 5 bases from J, leaving 15 bases between. The DNA of the CDR3 is TGTGCCAGCAGCTTAGAATATGCACAGGGACACGAGCAGTACTTC. Protein product: CASSLEYAQGHEQYF.

This CDR3 reads CATRDRAIEAFF. CDR3 nucleotide sequence: TGTGCCACCCGGGACAGGGCGATTGAAGCTTTCTTT. The genes are TRBV28 and TRBJ1-1, with TRBD1 matching 9 bases. The junction had 7 bases not matched to a gene; V was cut back by 10 bases and J by 7 bases. This CDR3 contains 12 residues. Germline CDR1 and CDR2: MDHEN and SYDVKM.

The V call is TRBV4-2, the J call TRBJ2-1; 16 bases line up with TRBD2. CDR1 is LGHNA and CDR2 is YNFKEQ in the germline V gene. This CDR3 region has 19 residues. Trimming cost V 3 bases and J 5 bases; bases outside gene matches: 10. The CDR3 reads CASSHYGTSGRAMNNEQFF. CDR3 nucleotide sequence: TGTGCCAGCAGCCATTACGGGACTAGCGGGAGGGCCATGAACAATGAGCAGTTCTTC.

The V and J genes are TRBV7-9 and TRBJ2-5; the match to TRBD2 covers 9 bases. Germline V lookup: CDR1 SEHNR, CDR2 FQNEAQ (reference sequence). The CDR3 has 17 residues. V was clipped by 6 bases and J by 2 bases; unmatched bases: 13. The CDR3 coding sequence is TGTGCCAGCAGTCCGCCGGCAGGGCGGGAGGGGCAAGAGACCCAGTACTTC. Its protein product is CASSPPAGREGQETQYF.

The chain joins TRBV4-3 to TRBJ1-5; perhaps TRBD1 as D (5 bases). V gave up 0 bases and J gave up 11 bases, with 5 bases separating them. The CDR3 has 11 amino acids. Germline values: CDR1 LGHNA, CDR2 YSLEER. The CDR3 is CASSQEGAQHF. The CDR3 region has the DNA TGCGCCAGCAGCCAAGAAGGGGCCCAGCATTTT.

As to this clone: This same CDR3 is encoded by further DNA sequences in the sample. The chain recombines TRBV5-4 with TRBJ2-1; D unclear. Trimming shortened V by 4 bases and J by 4 bases, and 9 bases separated the two germline ends. Germline CDR1 SGHNT, CDR2 YYREEE (reference sequence). This CDR3 comprises 13 residues. The CDR3 region has the DNA TGTGCCAGCAGCCCGCGCGCTTACAATGAGCAGTTCTTC. Translated: CASSPRAYNEQFF.

The chain uses TRBV7-2 and TRBJ2-2, with 8 nucleotides matching TRBD1. The CDR3 is 17 amino acids. The V and J ends lost 2 bases and 0 bases, in that order; junction bases with no gene match: 5. Germline assignment: CDR1 SGHTA and CDR2 FQGNSA. This CDR3 is CASSLYRGAANTGELFF. The CDR3 nucleotides read TGTGCCAGCAGCTTATACAGGGGGGCCGCGAACACCGGGGAGCTGTTTTTT.

Of note for this clone: This CDR3 is also generated by other DNA sequences in the sample. The chain joins TRBV7-9 to TRBJ2-7; 7 bases map to TRBD1. The junction had 2 bases not matched to a gene; V was cut back by 3 bases and J by 3 bases. The CDR3 covers 13 residues. Germline-derived CDR1 and CDR2 are SEHNR and FQNEAQ (reference sequence). The CDR3 is CASSFPGGYEQYF. The CDR3 bases are TGTGCCAGCAGCTTCCCAGGGGGCTACGAGCAGTACTTC.

The V and J genes are TRBV7-6 and TRBJ2-3; no clear D. CDR3 size: 15 residues. Germline V CDR1 and CDR2: SGHVS, FNYEAQ. The V and J ends lost 2 bases and 4 bases respectively, with 13 bases between them. CDR3 sequence reads: CASSLRGLFSDTQYF. The CDR3 coding sequence is TGTGCCAGCAGCTTACGAGGTCTATTTTCAGATACGCAGTATTTT.

The rearrangement uses TRBV7-9 and TRBJ2-7; 7 positions agree with TRBD1. After removal of 5 bases from V and 2 bases from J, the junction contained 9 bases not matched to a gene. The CDR3 length is 15 residues. Per germline, CDR1 SEHNR and CDR2 FQNEAQ (reference sequence). In DNA form, the CDR3 reads TGTGCCAGCAGCCCCTCGTTGGGACAGACCTACGAGCAGTACTTC. Its translation: CASSPSLGQTYEQYF.

The V gene is TRBV4-3, the J gene TRBJ1-2, with unresolved D. This CDR3 has 15 residues. Per the germline V gene, CDR1 is LGHNA and CDR2 is YSLEER. Trimming left V 1 base short and J 0 bases short, with 9 bases between. In DNA, the CDR3 is TGCGCCAGCAGCCAAGCTCGGTCGCCTAACTATGGCTACACCTTC. Translation: CASSQARSPNYGYTF.

The rearrangement uses TRBV7-9 and TRBJ2-7; D remains ambiguous. V gave up 2 bases and J gave up 4 bases, with 12 bases separating them. Germline V gene data show CDR1 as SEHNR and CDR2 as FQNEAQ (reference sequence). The CDR3 is 14 amino acids. The CDR3 region has the DNA TGTGCCAGCAGCTTACATGGACGACAATACGAGCAGTACTTC. It yields the protein CASSLHGRQYEQYF.

V is TRBV7-2 and J is TRBJ2-2; TRBD2 matches 14 bases. V lost 4 bases to trimming and J lost 2 bases; unmatched junction nucleotides: 6. Germline V lookup: CDR1 SGHTA, CDR2 FQGNSA. CDR3 length: 18 residues. CDR3 nucleotide sequence: TGTGCCAGCAGCTCGGGACTAGCGGGAGCCATTAACACCGGGGAGCTGTTTTTT. This translates into CASSSGLAGAINTGELFF. The variable domain in full, completed from reference TRBV7-2 and TRBJ2-2, reads GAGVSQSPSNKVTEKGKDVELRCDPISGHTALYWYRQSLGQGLEFLIYFQGNSAPDKSGLPSDRFSAERTGGSVSTLTIQRTQQEDSAVYLCASSSGLAGAINTGELFFGEGSRLTVL.

This chain uses TRBV7-9 with TRBJ2-7; the match to TRBD1 covers 7 bases. The CDR3 sequence is 13 residues long. The germline gives CDR1 SEHNR, CDR2 FQNEAQ (reference sequence). V dropped 5 bases and J dropped 3; count of bases not matched to a gene: 4. Here the CDR3 DNA reads TGTGCCAGCAGCGGGGGACAGAGCTACGAGCAGTACTTC. Its protein is CASSGGQSYEQYF.

The chain couples TRBV5-6 to TRBJ2-3; tentatively, D is TRBD1 (8 bases). V was clipped by 3 bases and J by 2 bases, with 22 bases between them. The CDR3 spans 18 residues. The germline V gene encodes CDR1 SGHDT and CDR2 YYEEEE. The DNA for the CDR3 is TGTGCCAGCAGCTCGACAGGGGAGGGGACCAGATACACAGATACGCAGTATTTT. This gives the protein CASSSTGEGTRYTDTQYF.

The chain links TRBV9 to TRBJ2-1, with D perhaps matching TRBD1 (6 bases). The V end lost 0 bases, the J end lost 8 bases, and 18 bases lay between the germline ends. CDR1 is SGDLS and CDR2 is YYNGEE in the germline V gene. The CDR3 is made up of 16 amino acids. CDR3 region: CASSVVQGPRFDEQFF. CDR3 sequence (DNA): TGTGCCAGCAGCGTAGTACAGGGCCCCCGTTTCGATGAGCAGTTCTTC.